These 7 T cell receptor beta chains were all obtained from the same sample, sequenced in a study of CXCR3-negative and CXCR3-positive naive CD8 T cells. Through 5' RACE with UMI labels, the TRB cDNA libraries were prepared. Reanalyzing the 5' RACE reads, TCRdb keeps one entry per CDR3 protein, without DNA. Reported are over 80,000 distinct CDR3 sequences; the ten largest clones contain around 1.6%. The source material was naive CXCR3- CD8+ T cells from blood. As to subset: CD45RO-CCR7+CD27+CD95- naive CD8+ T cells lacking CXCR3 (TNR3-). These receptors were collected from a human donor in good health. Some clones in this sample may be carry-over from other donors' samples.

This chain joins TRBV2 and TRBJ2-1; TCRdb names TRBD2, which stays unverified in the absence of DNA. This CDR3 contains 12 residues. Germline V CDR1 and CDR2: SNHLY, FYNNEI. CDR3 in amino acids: CASSVVGSEQFF.

The CDR3 protein is CASSLQTSGWHEQYF. The rearrangement uses TRBV5-6 and TRBJ2-7. Germline lookup yields CDR1 SGHDT and CDR2 YYEEEE. CDR3 size: 15 residues.

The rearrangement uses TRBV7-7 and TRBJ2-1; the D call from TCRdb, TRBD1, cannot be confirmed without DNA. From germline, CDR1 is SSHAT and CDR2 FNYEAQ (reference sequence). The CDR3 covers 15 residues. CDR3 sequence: CASSLALGGYNEQFF.

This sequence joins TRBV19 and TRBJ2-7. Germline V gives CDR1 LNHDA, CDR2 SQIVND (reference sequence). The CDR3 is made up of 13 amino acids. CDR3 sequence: CASSIDTHYEQYF.

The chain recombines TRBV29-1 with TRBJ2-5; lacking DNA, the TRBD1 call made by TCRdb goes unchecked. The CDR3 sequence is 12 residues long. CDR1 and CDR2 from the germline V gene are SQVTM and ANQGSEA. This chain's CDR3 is CSVTGAEGAQYF.

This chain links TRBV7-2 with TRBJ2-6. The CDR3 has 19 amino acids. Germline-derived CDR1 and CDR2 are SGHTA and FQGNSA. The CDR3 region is CASSSIIVPRSSGANVLTF. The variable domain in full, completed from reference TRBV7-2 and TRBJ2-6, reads GAGVSQSPSNKVTEKGKDVELRCDPISGHTALYWYRQSLGQGLEFLIYFQGNSAPDKSGLPSDRFSAERTGGSVSTLTIQRTQQEDSAVYLCASSSIIVPRSSGANVLTFGAGSRLTVL.

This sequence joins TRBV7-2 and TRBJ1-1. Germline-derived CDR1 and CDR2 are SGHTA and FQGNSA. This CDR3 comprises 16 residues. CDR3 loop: CASSLPQAIMNTEAFF.